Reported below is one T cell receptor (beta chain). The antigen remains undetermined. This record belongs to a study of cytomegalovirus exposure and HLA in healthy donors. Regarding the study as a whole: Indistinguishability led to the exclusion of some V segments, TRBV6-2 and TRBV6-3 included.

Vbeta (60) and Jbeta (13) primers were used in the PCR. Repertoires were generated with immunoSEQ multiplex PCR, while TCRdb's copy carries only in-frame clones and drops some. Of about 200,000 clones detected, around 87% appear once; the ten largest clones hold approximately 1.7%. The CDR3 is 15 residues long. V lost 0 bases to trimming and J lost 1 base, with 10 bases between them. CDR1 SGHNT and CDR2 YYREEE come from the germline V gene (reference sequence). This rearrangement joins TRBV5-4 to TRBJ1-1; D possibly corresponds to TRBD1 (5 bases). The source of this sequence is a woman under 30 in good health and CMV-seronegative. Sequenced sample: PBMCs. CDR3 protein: CASSLAGGGNTEAFF. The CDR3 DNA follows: TGTGCCAGCAGCTTGGCTGGGGGGGGGAACACTGAAGCTTTCTTT.